The source of this TCR beta chain is a study of T-cell reconstitution after alpha-beta-depleted transplantation in children. Points from the study as a whole: Among T cells one year after transplant, newly produced cells accounted for most counts and diversity. The study reportedly traced alpha-beta T cells about two months after transplant to several hundred expanded graft clones. There were some patients whose high TCRbeta diversity at day 60 came from surviving recipient T cells and thymic progenitors.

Preparation of the TCRbeta library was carried out with unique molecular identifiers. TCRdb reprocessed the PCR reads with MiXCR, giving one entry per CDR3 protein. The sample includes about 900,000 distinct CDR3 sequences, around 30% seen only once; the top ten take about 28%. This clonotype was counted a single time. Its cognate antigen is unknown. Between the trimmed V and J ends, which lost 2 bases and 5 bases, there was a span of 12 bases. The CDR3 is made up of 14 amino acids. The V gene's germline CDR1 is MNHEY and CDR2 SVGEGT. The source material was PBMCs, mostly from graft donor cells, sampled 360 days after TCRalphabeta/CD19-depleted stem cell transplant. The chain employs TRBV6-2 or TRBV6-3 and TRBJ2-5, with a weak D call TRBD1 (6 bases). This clonotype was obtained from a boy less than two years old who had a stem cell transplant for SCID, so the T cells may come from the graft donor. DNA for the CDR3: TGTGCCAGCAGTTACCCCGACAGGAGTGAGACCCAGTACTTC. Translated: CASSYPDRSETQYF.